The 27 T cell receptor beta chains presented below share a single source sample, sequenced in a study of CD8 T cells in ankylosing spondylitis. One entry per CDR3 protein, called by TCRdb with MiXCR from the 5' RACE reads. This table holds 700,000 to 850,000 distinct CDR3 sequences, roughly 10% found once. What these receptors recognize is not known. Study conclusions and caveats: One TCR beta motif, made up of eight highly homologous variants, appeared characteristic of ankylosing spondylitis blood.

Input material: blood, either unsorted or a sorted T cell fraction (not recorded which). These receptors originate from a male donor with ankylosing spondylitis.

This chain links TRBV20-1 with TRBJ1-5; tentative D call: TRBD1 (6 bases). The germline CDR1 and CDR2 sequences are DFQATT and SNEGSKA (reference sequence). V dropped 6 bases and J dropped 5 bases, with 14 bases sitting between them. This CDR3 is built from 13 residues. CDR3 protein: CSAGGAGDQPQHF. CDR3 coding DNA: TGCAGTGCCGGGGGGGCAGGGGATCAGCCCCAGCATTTT.

The chain couples TRBV7-8 to TRBJ1-2; the D gene is possibly TRBD1 (6 bases). V was cut by 5 bases and J by 6 bases, with 19 bases left in between. This CDR3 contains 15 residues. Germline CDR1 is SGHVS and CDR2 is FQNEAQ. The CDR3 reads CASSVFRDNQNGYTF. CDR3 nucleotides: TGTGCCAGCAGCGTCTTCCGGGACAATCAAAATGGCTACACCTTC.

This clonotype came up many times. J is TRBJ2-2 and V is TRBV5-1, with D perhaps matching TRBD2 (7 bases). The CDR3 is 17 amino acids. V gave up 2 bases and J gave up 4 bases, with 18 bases separating them. CDR1 and CDR2 from the germline V gene are SGHRS and YFSETQ. The CDR3 DNA sequence: TGCGCCAGCAGCTTCGGCGGGGGCCGAAGAGGCACCGGGGAGCTGTTTTTT. Protein: CASSFGGGRRGTGELFF. The entire variable domain, with the rest obtained from reference TRBV5-1 and TRBJ2-2, is as follows: KAGVTQTPRYLIKTRGQQVTLSCSPISGHRSVSWYQQTPGQGLQFLFEYFSETQRNKGNFPGRFSGRQFSNSRSEMNVSTLELGDSALYLCASSFGGGRRGTGELFFGEGSRLTVL.

The chain carries TRBV20-1 and TRBJ2-3; the match to TRBD2 covers 7 bases. The V and J ends lost 6 bases and 8 bases, in that order; junction bases with no gene match: 14. Germline V lookup: CDR1 DFQATT, CDR2 SNEGSKA (reference sequence). This CDR3 contains 14 residues. The CDR3 nucleotides read TGCAGTGCCCCCGGGGGGTCCGGGGGTTTTACGCAGTATTTT. Translating gives CSAPGGSGGFTQYF.

The chain recombines TRBV6-1 with TRBJ1-1, with a possible D match to TRBD1 (6 bases). The germline gives CDR1 MNHNS, CDR2 SASEGT. This CDR3 comprises 14 residues. The V end was cut by 6 bases, the J end by 1 base, with 12 bases between. CDR3 in DNA: TGTGCCAGCAGGACCGGGACACAGAACACTGAAGCTTTCTTT. Translation: CASRTGTQNTEAFF.

J is TRBJ2-3 and V is TRBV9; 9 bases match TRBD1. Germline V gene sequence: CDR1 SGDLS, CDR2 YYNGEE. This CDR3 is built from 15 residues. Losses at the gene ends were 3 bases for V and 5 bases for J; bases not matched to a gene: 7. CDR3 bases: TGTGCCAGCAGCGCTGGACAGGGGCGGGGAGATACGCAGTATTTT. The encoded protein is CASSAGQGRGDTQYF.

This clonotype was seen a handful of times. The rearrangement uses TRBV5-1 and TRBJ2-2, with 7 bases aligning to TRBD2. Germline V gives CDR1 SGHRS, CDR2 YFSETQ. V shed 2 bases and J 1 base; nucleotides not matched to a gene: 2. The CDR3 runs 15 residues. For the CDR3, the DNA is TGCGCCAGCAGCTTTAGCGGGCTGAACACCGGGGAGCTGTTTTTT. This gives the protein CASSFSGLNTGELFF.

The V and J genes are TRBV4-3 and TRBJ2-4; a possible D gene is TRBD2 (6 bases). Trimming cost V 3 bases and J 8 bases, with 17 bases left between them. CDR1 and CDR2 from the germline V gene are LGHNA and YSLEER. CDR3 length equals 15 residues. The CDR3 sequence is CASSQGNPGRDIQYF. The CDR3 nucleotides are TGCGCCAGCAGCCAGGGAAACCCCGGGAGAGACATTCAGTACTTC.

This clonotype showed up just a few times. V gene TRBV20-1 combines with J gene TRBJ2-3, with 9 bases identical to TRBD2. Germline V CDR1 and CDR2: DFQATT, SNEGSKA (reference sequence). V lost 2 bases to trimming and J lost 4 bases; unmatched junction nucleotides: 7. The CDR3 loop spans 15 amino acids. This CDR3 reads CSARNPGLASDTQYF. CDR3 sequence (DNA): TGCAGTGCTAGAAACCCGGGACTAGCATCAGATACGCAGTATTTT.

This clonotype showed up just a few times. The chain joins TRBV15 to TRBJ2-1; a weak D match, TRBD2 (6 bases). V was shortened by 0 bases and J by 10 bases, with 25 bases between the two germline ends. The germline V gene encodes CDR1 LNHNV and CDR2 YYDKDF (reference sequence). The CDR3 sequence is 18 residues long. The CDR3 loop is CATSRETGEIRTTQEQFF. The CDR3 bases are TGTGCCACCAGCAGAGAAACGGGGGAGATAAGAACAACTCAAGAGCAGTTCTTC.

This clonotype appeared a few times. The chain employs TRBV20-1 and TRBJ1-1, with D unclear. Trimming left V 4 bases short and J 1 base short, with 7 bases between. The CDR3 contains 12 residues. Germline-derived CDR1 and CDR2 are DFQATT and SNEGSKA (reference sequence). The CDR3 protein is CSATQWNTEAFF. Written as DNA, the CDR3 is TGCAGTGCTACACAGTGGAACACTGAAGCTTTCTTT.

The gene calls are TRBV7-2 and TRBJ2-5, with D perhaps matching TRBD1 or TRBD2 (6 bases each). This CDR3 has 13 amino acids. Trimming pared 5 bases from V and 2 bases from J, leaving 9 bases between. The germline gives CDR1 SGHTA, CDR2 FQGNSA. DNA for the CDR3: TGTGCCAGCAGCCGGAGGGGGCAAGAGACCCAGTACTTC. Encoded protein: CASSRRGQETQYF.

The chain employs TRBV5-8 and TRBJ2-5; tentative D call: TRBD2 (5 bases). V dropped 6 bases and J dropped 2 bases, with 17 bases sitting between them. CDR3 length: 15 amino acids. Germline loops: CDR1 SGHTS, CDR2 YDEGEE. The CDR3 coding sequence is TGTGCCAGCACCCCGTTTGGACTCGTACAAGAGACCCAGTACTTC. Translation gives CASTPFGLVQETQYF.

This chain connects TRBV5-1 to TRBJ1-1; D is possibly TRBD1 (5 bases). CDR3 length: 13 amino acids. Trimming took 3 bases from V and 5 from J, leaving 11 bases between them. The germline gives CDR1 SGHRS, CDR2 YFSETQ. The CDR3 DNA follows: TGCGCCAGCAGCTCACCCGGGGCTACTGAAGCTTTCTTT. As protein: CASSSPGATEAFF.

This clonotype was observed many times. DNA of the CDR3: TGTGCCAGCAGTCGTCAGGGGAAGAATTCACCCCTCCACTTT. Its protein is CASSRQGKNSPLHF. The chain has TRBV6-1 and TRBJ1-6; weak D call: TRBD1 (6 bases). CDR1 is MNHNS and CDR2 is SASEGT in the germline V gene. This CDR3 contains 14 residues. Trimming cost V 5 bases and J 7 bases, with 12 bases left between them.

The V gene is TRBV10-3, the J gene TRBJ1-6; D gene uncertain. CDR3 length equals 17 residues. CDR1 and CDR2 (germline): ENHRY, SYGVKD. The V end was cut by 5 bases, the J end by 6 bases, with 20 bases between. For the CDR3, the DNA is TGTGCCATCAGTCTAACGGCGGGGAAAGGCTCTAATTCACCCCTCCACTTT. Protein product: CAISLTAGKGSNSPLHF.

The V gene is TRBV7-2, the J gene TRBJ2-7; D ambiguous. V lost 5 bases to trimming and J lost 0 bases, with 11 bases between them. The CDR3 has 14 residues. CDR1 SGHTA and CDR2 FQGNSA come from the germline V gene. In DNA form, the CDR3 reads TGTGCCAGCAGCCGGATCCGCCACTCCTACGAGCAGTACTTC. It is translated as CASSRIRHSYEQYF.

In this sample, this clonotype turned up a few times. The V call is TRBV20-1, the J call TRBJ2-3, with 11 bases identical to TRBD2. V gave up 6 bases and J gave up 2 bases; unmatched junction bases: 7. CDR3 length equals 15 residues. Germline loops: CDR1 DFQATT, CDR2 SNEGSKA (reference sequence). The DNA for the CDR3 is TGCAGTGCCCCTAGCGGGAGGCCTTTCACAGATACGCAGTATTTT. This translates into CSAPSGRPFTDTQYF.

V usage is TRBV7-9 and J usage is TRBJ2-3; 8 nucleotides align to TRBD1. This CDR3 contains 15 residues. CDR1 and CDR2 (germline): SEHNR, FQNEAQ (reference sequence). The junction had 5 bases not matched to a gene; V was cut back by 1 base and J by 5 bases. CDR3 protein: CASSLDRGELDTQYF. The CDR3 DNA follows: TGTGCCAGCAGCTTAGACAGGGGGGAATTAGATACGCAGTATTTT.

V is TRBV10-3 and J is TRBJ2-2, with a possible D match to TRBD1 (6 bases). CDR3 length: 15 residues. The V end lost 2 bases, the J end lost 1 base, and 8 bases lay between the germline ends. Germline values: CDR1 ENHRY, CDR2 SYGVKD. Written as DNA, the CDR3 is TGTGCCATCAGTGAGACGGACAGGAACACCGGGGAGCTGTTTTTT. Protein sequence: CAISETDRNTGELFF.

The gene calls are TRBV20-1 and TRBJ2-7; 8 bases fit TRBD2. The CDR3 runs to 14 residues. Germline CDR1 and CDR2: DFQATT and SNEGSKA (reference sequence). The V and J ends lost 3 bases and 6 bases, in that order; junction bases with no gene match: 10. This CDR3 is CSASPGTSLAEQYF. CDR3 nucleotide sequence: TGCAGTGCTAGTCCCGGGACTAGTCTCGCCGAGCAGTACTTC.

The sample holds many counts of this clonotype. J is TRBJ2-7 and V is TRBV20-1; 14 bases fit TRBD2. Germline values: CDR1 DFQATT, CDR2 SNEGSKA (reference sequence). The CDR3 spans 15 residues. V shed 0 bases, J shed 6 bases, and the junction held 4 bases outside the gene matches. The DNA for the CDR3 is TGCAGTGCTAGAGATGCGACTAGCGGGAGGGGCGAGCAGTACTTC. Protein product: CSARDATSGRGEQYF.

This clonotype was detected a few times. This rearrangement joins TRBV7-2 to TRBJ1-5; D call uncertain. Trimming pared 2 bases from V and 7 bases from J, leaving 6 bases between. Germline loops: CDR1 SGHTA, CDR2 FQGNSA. The CDR3 loop spans 12 amino acids. In DNA form, the CDR3 reads TGTGCCAGCAGCTTATGGGAGCAGCCCCAGCATTTT. Its protein is CASSLWEQPQHF. Variable domain in full (rest from reference TRBV7-2 and TRBJ1-5): GAGVSQSPSNKVTEKGKDVELRCDPISGHTALYWYRQSLGQGLEFLIYFQGNSAPDKSGLPSDRFSAERTGGSVSTLTIQRTQQEDSAVYLCASSLWEQPQHFGDGTRLSIL.

Only a few counts were recorded for this clonotype. CDR3 nucleotide sequence: TGTGCCAGCAGCCCAGCTAGCTTGAACACTGAAGCTTTCTTT. This translates into CASSPASLNTEAFF. The V call is TRBV3-1, the J call TRBJ1-1; no clear D. CDR1 and CDR2 from the germline V gene are LGHDT and YNNKEL (reference sequence). The V and J ends lost 4 bases and 0 bases respectively, with 9 bases between them. The CDR3 loop spans 14 amino acids.

The chain has TRBV12-3 or TRBV12-4 and TRBJ1-5; D unresolved. This CDR3 comprises 13 residues. V lost 4 bases to trimming and J lost 7 bases, with 11 bases between them. In nucleotides, the CDR3 is TGTGCCAGCAGTTCGGACGTCCGGCAGCCCCAGCATTTT. Translating gives CASSSDVRQPQHF.

The chain uses TRBV19 and TRBJ1-5, with TRBD1 as a possible D gene (6 bases). V was cut by 3 bases and J by 5 bases, with 11 bases left in between. CDR3 length: 14 amino acids. Germline V CDR1 and CDR2: LNHDA, SQIVND (reference sequence). CDR3 sequence reads: CASSIRGSDQPQHF. DNA of the CDR3: TGTGCCAGTAGTATTAGGGGGAGCGATCAGCCCCAGCATTTT.

The chain links TRBV6-5 to TRBJ1-4; the D gene is possibly TRBD1 (6 bases). This CDR3 spans 16 amino acids. V was shortened by 4 bases and J by 0 bases, with 12 bases between the two germline ends. Germline V CDR1 and CDR2: MNHEY, SVGAGI. DNA of the CDR3: TGTGCCAGCAGTTTCCGGGACAACCCAACTAATGAAAAACTGTTTTTT. It encodes CASSFRDNPTNEKLFF.